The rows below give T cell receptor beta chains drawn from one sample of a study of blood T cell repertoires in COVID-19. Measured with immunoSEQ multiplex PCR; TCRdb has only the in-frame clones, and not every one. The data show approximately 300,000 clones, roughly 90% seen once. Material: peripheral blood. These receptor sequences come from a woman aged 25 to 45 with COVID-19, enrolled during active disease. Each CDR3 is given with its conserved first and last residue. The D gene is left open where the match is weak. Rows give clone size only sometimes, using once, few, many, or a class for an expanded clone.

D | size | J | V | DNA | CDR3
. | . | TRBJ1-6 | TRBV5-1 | TGCGCCAGCAGCTTGGCCTTGGAGGGGCTCAATAATTCACCCCTCCACTTT | CASSLALEGLNNSPLHF
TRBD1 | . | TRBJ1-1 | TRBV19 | TGTGCCAGTAGTATCGACCGGGGACAGGGGGACACTGAAGCTTTCTTT | CASSIDRGQGDTEAFF
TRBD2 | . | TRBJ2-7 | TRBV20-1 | TGCAGTGCTAGTCTGGTGGGGGGGTACGAGCAGTACTTC | CSASLVGGYEQYF
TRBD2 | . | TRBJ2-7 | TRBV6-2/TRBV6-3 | TGTGCCAGCAGTTACTTAGCGGGAGTCATCGAGCAGTACTTC | CASSYLAGVIEQYF
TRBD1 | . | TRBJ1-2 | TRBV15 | TGTGCCACCAGCAGAGGACAGGGGGCCGACTATGGCTACACCTTC | CATSRGQGADYGYTF
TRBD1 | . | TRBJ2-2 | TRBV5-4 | TGTGCCAGCAGCTTAGAGGGGGCGAGATCCTCCGGGGAGCTGTTTTTT | CASSLEGARSSGELFF
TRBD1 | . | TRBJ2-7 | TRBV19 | TGTGCCAGTAGTAGCCAGGGGGCCTACGAGCAGTACTTC | CASSSQGAYEQYF
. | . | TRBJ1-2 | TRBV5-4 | TGTGCCAGCAGCTTGAGTCCAGGGGAGAAAGGGAGCTACACCTTC | CASSLSPGEKGSYTF
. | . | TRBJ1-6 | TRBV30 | TGTGCCTCTACAGGTTTAAGCTCCTATAATTCACCCCTCCACTTT | CASTGLSSYNSPLHF
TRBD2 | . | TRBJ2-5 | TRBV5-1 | TGCGCCAGCAGCTTGGAAACGGGAGGGGAAGGGACCCAGTACTTC | CASSLETGGEGTQYF
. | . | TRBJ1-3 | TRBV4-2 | TGTGCCAGCAACACCGGGACTTCTTACGGAAACACCATATATTTT | CASNTGTSYGNTIYF
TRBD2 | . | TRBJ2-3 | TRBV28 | TGTGCCAGCAGCTCTTACCATCGGGCTAGCGGGACCACTAGCACAGATACGCAGTATTTT | CASSSYHRASGTTSTDTQYF
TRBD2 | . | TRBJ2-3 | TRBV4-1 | TGCGCCAGCAGCCGGACCGGGACTAGCGGGAGTTGGTCAGATACGCAGTATTTT | CASSRTGTSGSWSDTQYF
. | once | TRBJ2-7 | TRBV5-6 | TGTGCCAGCAGCTTGGCAGGGCCCGAGGTCTACGAGCAGTACTTC | CASSLAGPEVYEQYF
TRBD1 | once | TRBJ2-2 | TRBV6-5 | TGTGCCAGCAACACGGGACAGGGGGTCACCGGGGAGCTGTTTTTT | CASNTGQGVTGELFF
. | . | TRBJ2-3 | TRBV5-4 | TGTGCCAGCAGCTTGCGGGGCGGGGCTAGCACAGATACGCAGTATTTT | CASSLRGGASTDTQYF
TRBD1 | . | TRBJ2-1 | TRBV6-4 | TGTGCCAGCAGTTCCGGGACAGGGGGTTACAATGAGCAGTTCTTC | CASSSGTGGYNEQFF
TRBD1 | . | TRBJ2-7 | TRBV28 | TGTGCCAGCAGTAGGGGCAGGGGGACCTACGAGCAGTACTTC | CASSRGRGTYEQYF
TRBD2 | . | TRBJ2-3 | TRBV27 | TGTGCCAGCAGTTTGTGGGGAGGGCTGAGGACAGATACGCAGTATTTT | CASSLWGGLRTDTQYF
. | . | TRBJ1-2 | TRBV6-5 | TGTGCCAGCAACTACGGGGGGGCGCGAGCATATGGCTACACCTTC | CASNYGGARAYGYTF
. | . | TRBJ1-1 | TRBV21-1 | TGTGCCAGCAGCTTCGAGAGGTGGGGGGTAATGAACACTGAAGCTTTCTTT | CASSFERWGVMNTEAFF
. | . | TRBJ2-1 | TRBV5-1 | TGCGCCAGCGGGTGGGAGTCGTACAATGAGCAGTTCTTC | CASGWESYNEQFF
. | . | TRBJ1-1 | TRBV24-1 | TGTGCCACCAGTGATTTTGGCAACACTGAAGCTTTCTTT | CATSDFGNTEAFF
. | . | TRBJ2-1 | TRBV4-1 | TGCGCCAGCAGCCAAGCCCCACAGGGTAGGTCCAATGAGCAGTTCTTC | CASSQAPQGRSNEQFF
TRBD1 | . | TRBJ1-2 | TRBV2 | TGTGCCAGCAGCGGGGCCGGGACAGGGGGTGGCTACACCTTC | CASSGAGTGGGYTF
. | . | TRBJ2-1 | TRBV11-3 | TGTGCCAGCAGCGGGGGACAATACAATGAGCAGTTCTTC | CASSGGQYNEQFF
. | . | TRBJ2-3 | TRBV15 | TGTGCCACCAGCAGAGGTGTGGGGCCCACAGATACGCAGTATTTT | CATSRGVGPTDTQYF
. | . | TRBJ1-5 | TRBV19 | TGTGCCAGTGATAACCGGGTCATATATAGCAATCAGCCCCAGCATTTT | CASDNRVIYSNQPQHF
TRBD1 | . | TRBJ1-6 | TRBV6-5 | TGTGCCAGCAAAAAAACAGGGGGCTTTAATTCACCCCTCCACTTT | CASKKTGGFNSPLHF
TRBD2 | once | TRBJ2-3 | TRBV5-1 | TGCGCCAGCAGCTCACTAGCGGGGACAGATACGCAGTATTTT | CASSSLAGTDTQYF
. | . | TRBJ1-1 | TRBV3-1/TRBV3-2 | TGTGCCAGCAGCCAGCTGGGGGGAGGGGGCACTGAAGCTTTCTTT | CASSQLGGGGTEAFF
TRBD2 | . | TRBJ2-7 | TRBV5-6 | TGTGCCAGCAGCCCCCACCTGGGGACTAGCGGGAGGCTAACCTACGAGCAGTACTTC | CASSPHLGTSGRLTYEQYF
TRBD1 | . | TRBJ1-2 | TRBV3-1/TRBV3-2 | TGTGCCAGCAGCCTTTCTCCGGGACAGTTCTATGGCTACACCTTC | CASSLSPGQFYGYTF
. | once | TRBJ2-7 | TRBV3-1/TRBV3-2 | TGTGCCAGCAGCCAAGGAGGGACTCACGCCTACGAGCAGTACTTC | CASSQGGTHAYEQYF
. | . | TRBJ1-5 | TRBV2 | TGTGCCAGCAGAGTGAGTTCGGAGCCCCAGCATTTT | CASRVSSEPQHF
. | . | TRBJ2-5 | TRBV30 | TGTGCCTGGAGTAACGGCGGCGACCAAGAGACCCAGTACTTC | CAWSNGGDQETQYF
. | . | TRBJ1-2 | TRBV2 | TGTGCCAGCAGTGAAGCTGGGCAGCTCTATGGCTACACCTTC | CASSEAGQLYGYTF
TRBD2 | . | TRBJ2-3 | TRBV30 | TGTGCCTGGAGTAGCGGGAGAACAGATACGCAGTATTTT | CAWSSGRTDTQYF
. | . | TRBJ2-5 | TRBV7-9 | TGTGCCAGCAGCTTACCCGGGAGCTGGAGAGAGACCCAGTACTTC | CASSLPGSWRETQYF
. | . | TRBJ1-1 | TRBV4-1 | TGCGCCAGCAGCCAAGAAGGGCGGAGGGCTGAAGCTTTCTTT | CASSQEGRRAEAFF
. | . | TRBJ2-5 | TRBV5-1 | TGCGCCAGCAGTCAGGCTAGCTATGAGACCCAGTACTTC | CASSQASYETQYF
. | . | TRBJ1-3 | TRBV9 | TGTGCCAGCAGCGCTGATCAGGGATCAGGAAACACCATATATTTT | CASSADQGSGNTIYF
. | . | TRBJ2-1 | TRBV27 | TGTGCCAGCAGTTTAGGACAGTCAACCTACAATGAGCAGTTCTTC | CASSLGQSTYNEQFF
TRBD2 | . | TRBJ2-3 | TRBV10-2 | TGCGCCAGCAGTCGGCGGGAGTCGCTAGATACGCAGTATTTT | CASSRRESLDTQYF
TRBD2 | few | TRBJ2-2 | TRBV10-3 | TGTGCCATCAGCCGTAGCGGGAGGGCCGGTGGGGAGCTGTTTTTT | CAISRSGRAGGELFF
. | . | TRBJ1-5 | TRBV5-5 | TGTGCCAGCAGCTTGGATGGAGGAAATCAGCCCCAGCATTTT | CASSLDGGNQPQHF
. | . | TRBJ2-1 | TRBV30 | TGTGCCTGGAGTGAAATAGCGGAGATTGTTAATGAGCAGTTCTTC | CAWSEIAEIVNEQFF